Listed below are T cell receptor beta chains from one sample, sequenced in a study of long-term antiretroviral therapy in people with HIV. Method: immunoSEQ multiplex PCR; TCRdb's copy keeps in-frame clones and lacks some. The sample shows 25,000 to 35,000 clones, approximately 96% of them seen only once. The source material was unsorted PBMCs, sampled 6.5 to 6.6 years after starting antiretroviral therapy. These receptor sequences come from a man aged 25 to 40 with HIV. CDR3s include the opening cysteine and the closing phenylalanine or tryptophan. The order of the fields is CDR3 protein, CDR3 DNA, J gene, V gene, clone size, D gene. The D gene is left open where the match is weak. The size of a clone is reported for some rows only, either as once, few or many, or as a class for expanded clones.

CDR3: CSVVPRFNEQFF; DNA: TGCAGCGTTGTTCCCAGATTCAATGAGCAGTTCTTC; J: TRBJ2-1; V: TRBV29-1; size: .; D: .
CDR3: CASSTDRGWSPLHF; DNA: TGTGCCAGCAGCACGGACAGGGGTTGGTCACCCCTCCACTTT; J: TRBJ1-6; V: TRBV7-9; size: .; D: TRBD1
CDR3: CASSLVKGAGGSTDTQYF; DNA: TGTGCCAGCAGCTTGGTAAAGGGAGCGGGGGGCAGCACAGATACGCAGTATTTT; J: TRBJ2-3; V: TRBV5-8; size: .; D: TRBD2
CDR3: CASSLFADSNQPQHF; DNA: TGTGCCAGCAGCTTGTTCGCCGATAGCAATCAGCCCCAGCATTTT; J: TRBJ1-5; V: TRBV7-9; size: .; D: .
CDR3: CASSFRTGEQYF; DNA: TGTGCCAGCAGTTTCCGGACAGGCGAGCAGTACTTC; J: TRBJ2-7; V: TRBV6-6; size: .; D: TRBD1
CDR3: CASSQDLGINYGYTF; DNA: TGCGCCAGCAGCCAAGATCTTGGAATTAACTATGGCTACACCTTC; J: TRBJ1-2; V: TRBV4-3; size: once; D: .
CDR3: CASSLQGIETQYF; DNA: TGTGCCAGCAGCTTGCAGGGAATAGAGACCCAGTACTTC; J: TRBJ2-5; V: TRBV5-4; size: once; D: .
CDR3: CASSLGSPLHF; DNA: TGTGCCAGCAGTTTAGGTTCACCCCTCCACTTT; J: TRBJ1-6; V: TRBV28; size: .; D: .
CDR3: CAIRDSLGYNEQFF; DNA: TGTGCCATCAGAGACAGTCTAGGATACAATGAGCAGTTCTTC; J: TRBJ2-1; V: TRBV10-3; size: .; D: .
CDR3: CASSQPTGQGADIQYF; DNA: TGCGCCAGCAGCCAACCTACTGGACAGGGGGCGGACATTCAGTACTTC; J: TRBJ2-4; V: TRBV5-1; size: .; D: TRBD1
CDR3: CASSRDRNYGANVLTF; DNA: TGTGCCAGCAGCCGGGACAGAAACTATGGGGCCAACGTCCTGACTTTC; J: TRBJ2-6; V: TRBV7-9; size: .; D: TRBD1
CDR3: CASSERENEQFF; DNA: TGTGCCAGCAGTGAACGCGAGAATGAGCAGTTCTTC; J: TRBJ2-1; V: TRBV2; size: .; D: .
CDR3: CASSYGPGNSNEQFF; DNA: TGTGCCAGCAGTTACGGTCCGGGGAACTCCAATGAGCAGTTCTTC; J: TRBJ2-1; V: TRBV6-5; size: .; D: .
CDR3: CASSEGGTDRFNEQFF; DNA: TGCGCCAGCAGTGAGGGGGGGACAGATCGATTCAATGAGCAGTTCTTC; J: TRBJ2-1; V: TRBV10-2; size: .; D: .
CDR3: CASRYRENTEAFF; DNA: TGTGCCAGTAGATACAGGGAGAACACTGAAGCTTTCTTT; J: TRBJ1-1; V: TRBV19; size: few; D: .
CDR3: CASRGDRNYGYTF; DNA: TGCGCCAGCAGAGGCGACAGAAACTATGGCTACACCTTC; J: TRBJ1-2; V: TRBV4-1; size: once; D: .
CDR3: CASSATPNSYEQYF; DNA: TGTGCCAGCAGTGCAACCCCCAACTCCTACGAGCAGTACTTC; J: TRBJ2-7; V: TRBV2; size: once; D: .
CDR3: CASSLAGNEETQYF; DNA: TGCGCCAGCAGCTTGGCCGGTAACGAAGAGACCCAGTACTTC; J: TRBJ2-5; V: TRBV5-1; size: .; D: .
CDR3: CSVGRASNEKLFF; DNA: TGCAGCGTTGGGCGGGCTTCTAATGAAAAACTGTTTTTT; J: TRBJ1-4; V: TRBV29-1; size: once; D: .
CDR3: CASTDEGGSPNSPLHF; DNA: TGTGCCAGCACGGATGAGGGGGGGAGCCCCAATTCACCCCTCCACTTT; J: TRBJ1-6; V: TRBV27; size: .; D: .
CDR3: CASSIASSTEAFF; DNA: TGTGCCAGTAGTATCGCCAGCAGCACTGAAGCTTTCTTT; J: TRBJ1-1; V: TRBV19; size: .; D: .
CDR3: CASSPNMNTEAFF; DNA: TGTGCCAGCAGCCCAAATATGAACACTGAAGCTTTCTTT; J: TRBJ1-1; V: TRBV7-9; size: once; D: .
CDR3: CASSLGTGELFF; DNA: TGTGCCAGCAGCCTCGGGACCGGGGAGCTGTTTTTT; J: TRBJ2-2; V: TRBV9; size: .; D: .
CDR3: CAISEPSGRGEQYF; DNA: TGTGCCATCAGTGAGCCTAGCGGGAGAGGCGAGCAGTACTTC; J: TRBJ2-7; V: TRBV10-3; size: .; D: TRBD2
CDR3: CASSYSSYDNSPLHF; DNA: TGTGCCAGCAGTTACTCTAGCTACGACAATTCACCCCTCCACTTT; J: TRBJ1-6; V: TRBV6-5; size: few; D: .
CDR3: CSARDLAEAFF; DNA: TGCAGTGCTAGAGATCTGGCTGAAGCTTTCTTT; J: TRBJ1-1; V: TRBV20-1; size: .; D: .
CDR3: CASSFFRIQGVNTGELFF; DNA: TGTGCCAGCAGTTTCTTCCGGATACAGGGCGTGAACACCGGGGAGCTGTTTTTT; J: TRBJ2-2; V: TRBV27; size: .; D: .
CDR3: CASSQMIAGAKNIQYF; DNA: TGCGCCAGCAGCCAAATGATAGCGGGGGCCAAAAACATTCAGTACTTC; J: TRBJ2-4; V: TRBV4-3; size: .; D: TRBD2
CDR3: CATSRDRTGPEQYF; DNA: TGTGCCACCAGCAGGGACAGGACAGGGCCCGAGCAGTACTTC; J: TRBJ2-7; V: TRBV15; size: .; D: TRBD1
CDR3: CASSLSGGPSYEQYF; DNA: TGTGCCAGCAGCCTGTCGGGCGGGCCCTCCTACGAGCAGTACTTC; J: TRBJ2-7; V: TRBV7-6; size: .; D: .
CDR3: CASVRDRVRSEAFF; DNA: TGTGCCAGCGTCCGGGACAGGGTTCGATCTGAAGCTTTCTTT; J: TRBJ1-1; V: TRBV5-8; size: .; D: TRBD1
CDR3: CASSPPLSGLNTEAFF; DNA: TGTGCCAGCAGTCCCCCTCTGTCAGGATTAAACACTGAAGCTTTCTTT; J: TRBJ1-1; V: TRBV25-1; size: .; D: .
CDR3: CASSVDGRRRSGANVLTF; DNA: TGTGCCAGCAGCGTAGACGGGAGACGGCGCTCTGGGGCCAACGTCCTGACTTTC; J: TRBJ2-6; V: TRBV9; size: .; D: .
CDR3: CASSRHHPRGPLTLAKNIQYF; DNA: TGCGCCAGCAGCCGACACCATCCTAGGGGACCCCTCACCTTAGCCAAAAACATTCAGTACTTC; J: TRBJ2-4; V: TRBV4-1; size: .; D: .
CDR3: CASSIEPKTGKLFF; DNA: TGTGCCAGTAGTATAGAACCGAAAACGGGAAAACTGTTTTTT; J: TRBJ1-4; V: TRBV19; size: once; D: .
CDR3: CASSTLPGGNQPQHF; DNA: TGTGCCAGCAGTACTCTTCCAGGGGGCAATCAGCCCCAGCATTTT; J: TRBJ1-5; V: TRBV27; size: .; D: .
CDR3: CASRLGRGSEQYF; DNA: TGCGCCAGCAGGCTTGGGAGGGGTAGCGAGCAGTACTTC; J: TRBJ2-7; V: TRBV5-1; size: .; D: TRBD2
CDR3: CASSYEGPYNEQFF; DNA: TGTGCCAGCAGCTATGAAGGGCCCTACAATGAGCAGTTCTTC; J: TRBJ2-1; V: TRBV7-2; size: .; D: .
CDR3: CASSVRGDTGELFF; DNA: TGTGCCAGCAGTGTACGAGGGGACACCGGGGAGCTGTTTTTT; J: TRBJ2-2; V: TRBV25-1; size: .; D: .
CDR3: CASSLGVLKETQYF; DNA: TGTGCCAGCAGCTTAGGAGTCCTAAAAGAGACCCAGTACTTC; J: TRBJ2-5; V: TRBV11-2; size: .; D: .
CDR3: CASSLGLAGGPGELFF; DNA: TGTGCCAGCAGTCTCGGACTAGCGGGAGGGCCAGGGGAGCTGTTTTTT; J: TRBJ2-2; V: TRBV6-6; size: .; D: TRBD2
CDR3: CASRRMRQGAVGNTIYF; DNA: TGTGCCAGCAGGCGAATGAGACAGGGGGCGGTTGGAAACACCATATATTTT; J: TRBJ1-3; V: TRBV28; size: .; D: TRBD1
CDR3: CASSVSGTGYGYTF; DNA: TGTGCCAGCAGCGTCTCCGGGACAGGATATGGCTACACCTTC; J: TRBJ1-2; V: TRBV5-4; size: once; D: TRBD1
CDR3: CASSLAGGGYGYTF; DNA: TGCGCCAGCAGCTTGGCCGGGGGAGGCTATGGCTACACCTTC; J: TRBJ1-2; V: TRBV5-1; size: .; D: .
CDR3: CASSLVGLGGDTGELFF; DNA: TGTGCCAGCAGCTTGGTGGGACTAGGAGGGGACACCGGGGAGCTGTTTTTT; J: TRBJ2-2; V: TRBV5-6; size: once; D: TRBD2
CDR3: CASSQEATNTEAFF; DNA: TGCGCCAGCAGCCAAGAGGCCACCAACACTGAAGCTTTCTTT; J: TRBJ1-1; V: TRBV4-3; size: .; D: .
CDR3: CASSLTLAGDLYEQYF; DNA: TGTGCCAGCAGCTTGACTTTAGCGGGAGATTTATACGAGCAGTACTTC; J: TRBJ2-7; V: TRBV7-2; size: .; D: TRBD2
CDR3: CASSLGSSHYEQYF; DNA: TGTGCCAGCAGCTTAGGGTCTAGCCACTACGAGCAGTACTTC; J: TRBJ2-7; V: TRBV13; size: .; D: .
CDR3: CASSLVPAGELFF; DNA: TGTGCCAGCAGCTTGGTTCCGGCCGGGGAGCTGTTTTTT; J: TRBJ2-2; V: TRBV11-2; size: .; D: .
CDR3: CASSLKGLDDADTQYF; DNA: TGCGCCAGCAGCTTGAAGGGTTTGGATGACGCAGATACGCAGTATTTT; J: TRBJ2-3; V: TRBV5-1; size: .; D: .
CDR3: CSLSPPGTTYGYTF; DNA: TGCAGCTTATCCCCCCCCGGGACGACGTATGGCTACACCTTC; J: TRBJ1-2; V: TRBV29-1; size: .; D: .
CDR3: CASSPLLAGAASGANVLTF; DNA: TGTGCCAGCTCACCACTACTAGCGGGAGCGGCCTCTGGGGCCAACGTCCTGACTTTC; J: TRBJ2-6; V: TRBV18; size: .; D: TRBD2
CDR3: CASSLDGESGELFF; DNA: TGTGCCAGCAGCTTAGATGGGGAATCCGGGGAGCTGTTTTTT; J: TRBJ2-2; V: TRBV7-2; size: once; D: .
CDR3: CASSQEGRVLGKLFF; DNA: TGTGCCAGCAGCCAAGAGGGGAGGGTCCTGGGAAAACTGTTTTTT; J: TRBJ1-4; V: TRBV4-2; size: .; D: .
CDR3: CASSRGQGQLETQYF; DNA: TGTGCCAGCAGCCGCGGACAGGGCCAATTAGAGACCCAGTACTTC; J: TRBJ2-5; V: TRBV7-9; size: .; D: TRBD1
CDR3: CASSIAYGELFF; DNA: TGTGCCAGTAGTATAGCGTACGGGGAGCTGTTTTTT; J: TRBJ2-2; V: TRBV19; size: .; D: .
CDR3: CASSLAVDTQYF; DNA: TGTGCCAGCAGCTTAGCCGTTGATACGCAGTATTTT; J: TRBJ2-3; V: TRBV7-9; size: .; D: .
CDR3: CASSVQGIPNYGYTF; DNA: TGTGCCAGCAGCGTTCAGGGGATCCCTAACTATGGCTACACCTTC; J: TRBJ1-2; V: TRBV9; size: .; D: .
CDR3: CASTRTGGAPEAFF; DNA: TGTGCCAGTACCAGGACAGGGGGCGCGCCTGAAGCTTTCTTT; J: TRBJ1-1; V: TRBV19; size: .; D: TRBD1